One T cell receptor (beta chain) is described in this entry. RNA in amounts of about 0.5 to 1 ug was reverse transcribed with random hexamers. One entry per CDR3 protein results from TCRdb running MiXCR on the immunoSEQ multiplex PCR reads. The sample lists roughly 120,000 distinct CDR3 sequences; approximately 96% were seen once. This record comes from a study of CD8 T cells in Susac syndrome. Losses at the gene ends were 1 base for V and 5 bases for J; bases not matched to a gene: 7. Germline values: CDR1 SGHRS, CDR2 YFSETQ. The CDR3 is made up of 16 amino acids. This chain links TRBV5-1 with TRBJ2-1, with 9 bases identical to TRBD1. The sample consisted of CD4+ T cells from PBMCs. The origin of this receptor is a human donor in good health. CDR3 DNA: TGCGCCAGCAGCTTGATACCGGGACAGGGCGACAATGAGCAGTTCTTC. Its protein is CASSLIPGQGDNEQFF. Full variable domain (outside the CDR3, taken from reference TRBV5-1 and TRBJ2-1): KAGVTQTPRYLIKTRGQQVTLSCSPISGHRSVSWYQQTPGQGLQFLFEYFSETQRNKGNFPGRFSGRQFSNSRSEMNVSTLELGDSALYLCASSLIPGQGDNEQFFGPGTRLTVL.